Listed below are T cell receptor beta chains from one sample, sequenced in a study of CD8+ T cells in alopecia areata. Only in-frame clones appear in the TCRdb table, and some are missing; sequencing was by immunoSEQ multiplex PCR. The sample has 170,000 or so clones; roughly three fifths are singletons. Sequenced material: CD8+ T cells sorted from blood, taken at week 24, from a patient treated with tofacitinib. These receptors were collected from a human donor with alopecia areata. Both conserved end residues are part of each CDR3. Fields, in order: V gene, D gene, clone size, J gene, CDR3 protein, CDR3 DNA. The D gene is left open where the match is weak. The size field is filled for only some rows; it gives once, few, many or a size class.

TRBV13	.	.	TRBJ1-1	CASTHFGMTEAFF	TGTGCCAGCACCCACTTCGGGATGACTGAAGCTTTCTTT
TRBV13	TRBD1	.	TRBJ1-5	CASSLGQGLRPQHF	TGTGCCAGCAGCTTAGGACAGGGGTTACGCCCCCAGCATTTT
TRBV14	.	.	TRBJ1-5	CASSQGLQPQHF	TGTGCCAGCAGCCAAGGTTTGCAGCCCCAGCATTTT
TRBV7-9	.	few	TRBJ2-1	CASSLRGGIYGQFF	TGTGCCAGCAGCTTGCGGGGTGGGATTTACGGGCAGTTCTTC
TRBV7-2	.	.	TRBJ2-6	CASSLAGGPLSGANVLTF	TGTGCCAGCAGCTTAGCGGGCGGTCCCTTATCTGGGGCCAACGTCCTGACTTTC
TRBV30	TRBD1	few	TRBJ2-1	CAWGHDRASYNEQFF	TGTGCCTGGGGACACGACAGGGCCTCCTACAATGAGCAGTTCTTC
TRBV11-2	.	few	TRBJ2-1	CASSLARHEQFF	TGTGCCAGCAGCTTAGCGAGACATGAGCAGTTCTTC
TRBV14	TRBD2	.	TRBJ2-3	CASSQESSGADTQYF	TGTGCCAGCAGCCAAGAGTCTAGCGGGGCGGATACGCAGTATTTT
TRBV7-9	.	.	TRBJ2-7	CASSLGPSLRYEQYF	TGTGCCAGCAGCTTAGGACCCAGCCTGCGCTACGAGCAGTACTTC
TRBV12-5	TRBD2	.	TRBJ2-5	CASLAAGQETQYF	TGTGCTAGTCTAGCGGCAGGCCAAGAGACCCAGTACTTC
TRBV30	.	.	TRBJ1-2	CAWSGDYYGYTF	TGTGCCTGGAGTGGGGACTACTATGGCTACACCTTC
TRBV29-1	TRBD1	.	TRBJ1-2	CSVDGRQGGSGVDGYTF	TGCAGCGTTGATGGGCGTCAGGGGGGATCTGGGGTGGATGGCTACACCTTC
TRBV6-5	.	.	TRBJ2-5	CASSYGGETQYF	TGTGCCAGCAGTTACGGGGGAGAGACCCAGTACTTC
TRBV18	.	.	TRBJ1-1	CASSPSRRQETQAFF	TGTGCCAGCTCACCTAGCAGACGACAGGAGACCCAAGCTTTCTTT
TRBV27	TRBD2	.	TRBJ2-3	CASSPLAVTDTQYF	TGTGCCAGCAGTCCGCTAGCGGTCACAGATACGCAGTATTTT
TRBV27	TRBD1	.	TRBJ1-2	CASSGQGDGYTF	TGTGCCAGCAGTGGACAGGGAGATGGCTACACCTTC
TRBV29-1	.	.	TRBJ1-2	CSVDGSPHYGYTF	TGCAGCGTTGACGGGTCCCCTCACTATGGCTACACCTTC
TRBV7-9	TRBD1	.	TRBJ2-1	CASSLRDRWLGNEQFF	TGTGCCAGCAGCTTAAGGGACAGGTGGTTGGGCAATGAGCAGTTCTTC
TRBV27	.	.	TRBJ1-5	CASSLSPSNQPQHF	TGTGCCAGCAGTTTGAGCCCAAGCAATCAGCCCCAGCATTTT
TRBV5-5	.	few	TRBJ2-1	CASSQGNNEQFF	TGTGCCAGCAGCCAGGGAAACAATGAGCAGTTCTTC
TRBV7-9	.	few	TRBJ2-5	CASSFSETQYF	TGTGCCAGCAGCTTCTCAGAGACCCAGTACTTC
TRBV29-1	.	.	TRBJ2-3	CSAVSDTQYF	TGCAGCGCAGTGTCAGATACGCAGTATTTT
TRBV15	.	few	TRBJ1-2	CATSRDDLTDYGYTF	TGTGCCACCAGCAGAGATGACCTAACAGACTATGGCTACACCTTC
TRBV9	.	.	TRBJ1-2	CASSVSGDVNGYTF	TGTGCCAGCAGCGTATCGGGGGATGTGAATGGCTACACCTTC
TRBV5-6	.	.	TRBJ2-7	CASSPAPSYEQYF	TGTGCCAGCAGCCCAGCACCGTCCTACGAGCAGTACTTC
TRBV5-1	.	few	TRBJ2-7	CASSLGFTGTSYEQYF	TGCGCCAGCAGCTTGGGCTTTACCGGGACCTCCTACGAGCAGTACTTC
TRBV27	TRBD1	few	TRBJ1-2	CASSWDRADNYGYTF	TGTGCCAGCAGTTGGGACAGAGCCGATAACTATGGCTACACCTTC
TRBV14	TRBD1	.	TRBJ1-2	CASSPLDRGHGYTF	TGTGCCAGCAGCCCCCTGGACAGGGGGCATGGCTACACCTTC
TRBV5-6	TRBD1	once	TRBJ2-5	CASSVGTVQTQYF	TGTGCCAGCAGCGTAGGGACAGTACAGACCCAGTACTTC
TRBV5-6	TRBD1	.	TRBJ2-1	CASSSPGTVLDNEQFF	TGTGCCAGCAGCTCGCCCGGGACAGTGCTTGACAATGAGCAGTTCTTC
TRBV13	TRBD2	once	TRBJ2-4	CASSVGQTSGGTPNIQYF	TGTGCCAGCAGCGTCGGGCAAACTAGCGGGGGTACCCCAAACATTCAGTACTTC
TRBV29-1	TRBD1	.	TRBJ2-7	CSVEDSGTESSYEQYF	TGCAGCGTTGAAGATAGTGGGACAGAGAGCTCCTACGAGCAGTACTTC
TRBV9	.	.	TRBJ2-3	CASSVDLAPDTQYF	TGTGCCAGCAGCGTAGATCTAGCCCCAGATACGCAGTATTTT
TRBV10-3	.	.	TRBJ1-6	CAISPTGYNSPLHF	TGTGCCATCAGCCCAACAGGGTATAATTCACCCCTCCACTTT
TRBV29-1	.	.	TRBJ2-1	CSVDGTAARTYNEQFF	TGCAGCGTTGACGGGACTGCTGCACGAACCTACAATGAGCAGTTCTTC
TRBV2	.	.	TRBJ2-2	CASSDSDGELNTGELFF	TGTGCCAGCAGTGACAGCGACGGGGAGTTGAACACCGGGGAGCTGTTTTTT
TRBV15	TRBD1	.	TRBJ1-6	CATRGDRGDSPLHF	TGTGCCACCAGAGGGGACAGGGGCGATTCACCCCTCCACTTT
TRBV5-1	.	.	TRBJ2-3	CASSSGMTSTDTQYF	TGCGCCAGCAGCTCCGGGATGACTAGCACAGATACGCAGTATTTT
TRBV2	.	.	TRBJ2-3	CASTGRSTDTQYF	TGTGCCAGCACTGGCAGGAGCACAGATACGCAGTATTTT
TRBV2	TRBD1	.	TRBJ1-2	CASSPTGTGAYGYTF	TGTGCCAGCAGTCCAACCGGGACAGGCGCCTATGGCTACACCTTC
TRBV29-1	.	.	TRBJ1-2	CSVSGEGGYTF	TGCAGCGTTTCCGGGGAGGGTGGCTACACCTTC
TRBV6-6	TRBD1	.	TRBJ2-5	CASERDSFQETQYF	TGTGCCAGCGAACGGGACAGCTTCCAAGAGACCCAGTACTTC
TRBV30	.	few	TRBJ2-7	CAWSAVDNEQYF	TGTGCCTGGAGCGCTGTGGACAACGAGCAGTACTTC
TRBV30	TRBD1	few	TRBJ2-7	CAWRDGQDYEQYF	TGTGCCTGGAGGGACGGACAGGACTACGAGCAGTACTTC
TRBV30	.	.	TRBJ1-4	CAWGSTNEKLFF	TGTGCCTGGGGCTCAACTAATGAAAAACTGTTTTTT
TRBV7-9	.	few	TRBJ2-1	CASSPSGLIDEQFF	TGTGCCAGCAGCCCGAGCGGGCTGATTGATGAGCAGTTCTTC
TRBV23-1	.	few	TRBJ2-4	CASSQSLHHKNIQYF	TGCGCCAGCAGTCAATCGTTACACCACAAAAACATTCAGTACTTC
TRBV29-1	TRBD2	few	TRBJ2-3	CSTHLAGGLTGLLDTQYF	TGCAGCACCCATCTAGCGGGGGGGCTTACCGGTTTATTAGATACGCAGTATTTT
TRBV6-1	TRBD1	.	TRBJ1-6	CATTSDRGNSPLHF	TGTGCCACCACCTCCGACAGGGGGAATTCACCCCTCCACTTT
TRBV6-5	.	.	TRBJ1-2	CASSYSSYYGYTF	TGTGCCAGCAGTTACTCTTCCTACTATGGCTACACCTTC
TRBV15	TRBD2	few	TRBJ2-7	CATSSEGLAGGDEQYF	TGTGCCACCAGCAGTGAGGGACTAGCGGGGGGTGACGAGCAGTACTTC
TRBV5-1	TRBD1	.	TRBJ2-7	CASRSGQGVYEQYF	TGCGCCAGCAGATCGGGACAGGGAGTCTACGAGCAGTACTTC
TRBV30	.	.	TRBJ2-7	CAWSTSYEQYF	TGTGCCTGGAGTACATCCTACGAGCAGTACTTC
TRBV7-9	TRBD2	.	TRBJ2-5	CASSSPGLAETQYF	TGTGCCAGCAGCTCCCCGGGACTAGCGGAGACCCAGTACTTC
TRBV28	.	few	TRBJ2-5	CASTRQISRQETQYF	TGTGCCAGCACGCGACAGATCAGTCGCCAAGAGACCCAGTACTTC
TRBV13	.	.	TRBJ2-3	CASSFRLVITDTQYF	TGTGCCAGCAGCTTTCGGCTAGTAATTACAGATACGCAGTATTTT
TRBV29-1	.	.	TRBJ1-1	CSVEFMGHPNTEAFF	TGCAGCGTTGAATTCATGGGACATCCGAACACTGAAGCTTTCTTT
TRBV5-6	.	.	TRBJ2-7	CASSLGGRSSYEQYF	TGTGCCAGCAGCTTGGGGGGGCGGAGCTCCTACGAGCAGTACTTC